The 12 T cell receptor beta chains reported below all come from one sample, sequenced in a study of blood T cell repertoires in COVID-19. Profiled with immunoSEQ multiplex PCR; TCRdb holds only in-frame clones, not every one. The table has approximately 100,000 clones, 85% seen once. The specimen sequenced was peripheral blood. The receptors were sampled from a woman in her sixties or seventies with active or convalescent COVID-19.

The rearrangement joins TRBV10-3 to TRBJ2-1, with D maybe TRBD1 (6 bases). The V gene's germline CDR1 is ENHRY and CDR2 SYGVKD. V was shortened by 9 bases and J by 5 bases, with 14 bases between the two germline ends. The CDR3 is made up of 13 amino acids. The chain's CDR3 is CAIQGLINNEQFF. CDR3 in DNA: TGTGCCATACAGGGTTTAATTAACAATGAGCAGTTCTTC.

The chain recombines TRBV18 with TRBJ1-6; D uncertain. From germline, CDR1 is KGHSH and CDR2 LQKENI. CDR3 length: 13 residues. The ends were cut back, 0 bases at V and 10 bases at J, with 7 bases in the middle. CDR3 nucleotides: TGTGCCAGCTCACCACCACAGAACTCACCCCTCCACTTT. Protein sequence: CASSPPQNSPLHF.

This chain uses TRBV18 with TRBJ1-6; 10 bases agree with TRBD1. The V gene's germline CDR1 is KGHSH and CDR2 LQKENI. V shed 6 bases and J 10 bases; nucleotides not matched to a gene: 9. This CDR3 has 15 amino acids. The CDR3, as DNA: TGTGCCAGCTCTCCCGCCGGGACAGGGGAATCACCCCTCCACTTT. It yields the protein CASSPAGTGESPLHF.

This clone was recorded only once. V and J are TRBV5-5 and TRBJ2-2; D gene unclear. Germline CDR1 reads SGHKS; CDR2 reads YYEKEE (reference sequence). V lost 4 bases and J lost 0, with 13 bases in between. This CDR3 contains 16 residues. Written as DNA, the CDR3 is TGTGCCAGCAGCCGAGGCATTCCTACGAACACCGGGGAGCTGTTTTTT. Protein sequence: CASSRGIPTNTGELFF.

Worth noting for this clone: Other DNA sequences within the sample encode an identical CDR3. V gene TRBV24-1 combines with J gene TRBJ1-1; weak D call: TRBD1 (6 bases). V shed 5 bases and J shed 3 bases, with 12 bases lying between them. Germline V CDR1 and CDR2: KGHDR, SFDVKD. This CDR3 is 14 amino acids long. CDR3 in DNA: TGTGCCACCAGTGGAGGCAGGGGCGACACTGAAGCTTTCTTT. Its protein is CATSGGRGDTEAFF.

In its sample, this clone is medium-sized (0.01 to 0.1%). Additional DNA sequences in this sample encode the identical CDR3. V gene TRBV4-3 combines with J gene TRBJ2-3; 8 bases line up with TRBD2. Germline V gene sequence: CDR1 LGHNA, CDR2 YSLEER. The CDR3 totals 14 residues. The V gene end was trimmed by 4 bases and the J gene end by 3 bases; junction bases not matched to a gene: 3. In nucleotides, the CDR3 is TGCGCCAGCAGCCTAACTAGCGGAACAGATACGCAGTATTTT. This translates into CASSLTSGTDTQYF.

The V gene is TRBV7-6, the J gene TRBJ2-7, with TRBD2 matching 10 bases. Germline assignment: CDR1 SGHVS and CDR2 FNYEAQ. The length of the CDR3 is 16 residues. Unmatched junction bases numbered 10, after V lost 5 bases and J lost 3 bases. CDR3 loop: CASSGAPSGSVYEQYF. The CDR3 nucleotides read TGTGCCAGCAGCGGGGCCCCTAGCGGGAGTGTCTACGAGCAGTACTTC.

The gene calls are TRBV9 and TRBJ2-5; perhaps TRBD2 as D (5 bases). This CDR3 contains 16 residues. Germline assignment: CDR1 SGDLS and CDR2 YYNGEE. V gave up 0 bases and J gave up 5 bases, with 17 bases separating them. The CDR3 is CASSVALRTGGETQYF. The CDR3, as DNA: TGTGCCAGCAGCGTAGCCTTAAGGACTGGCGGGGAGACCCAGTACTTC. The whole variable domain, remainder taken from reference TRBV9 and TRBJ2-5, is DSGVTQTPKHLITATGQRVTLRCSPRSGDLSVYWYQQSLDQGLQFLIQYYNGEERAKGNILERFSAQQFPDLHSELNLSSLELGDSALYFCASSVALRTGGETQYFGPGTRLLVL.

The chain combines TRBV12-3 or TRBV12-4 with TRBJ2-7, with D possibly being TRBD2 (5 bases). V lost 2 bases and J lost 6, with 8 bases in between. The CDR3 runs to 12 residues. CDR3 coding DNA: TGTGCCAGCAGTTTAAAAGGGAGCGAGCAGTACTTC. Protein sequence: CASSLKGSEQYF.

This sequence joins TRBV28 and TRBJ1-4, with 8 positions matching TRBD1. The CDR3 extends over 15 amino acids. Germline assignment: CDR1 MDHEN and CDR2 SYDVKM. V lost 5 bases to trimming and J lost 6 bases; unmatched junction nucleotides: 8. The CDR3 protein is CASSPGQGEYEKLFF. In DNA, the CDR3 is TGTGCCAGCAGTCCCGGACAGGGAGAGTATGAAAAACTGTTTTTT.

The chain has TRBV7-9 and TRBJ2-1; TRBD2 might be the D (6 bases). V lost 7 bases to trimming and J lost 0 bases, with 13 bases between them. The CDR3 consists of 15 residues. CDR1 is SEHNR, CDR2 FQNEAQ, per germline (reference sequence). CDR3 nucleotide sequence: TGTGCCAGCACCCGGCTTAGCGGCTCCTACAATGAGCAGTTCTTC. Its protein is CASTRLSGSYNEQFF.

The CDR3 DNA is TGTGCCAGCAGTCCGGGGGACAGGGGGCAAGCTTTCTTT. Translation: CASSPGDRGQAFF. The V call is TRBV6-5, the J call TRBJ1-1, with 12 nucleotides matching TRBD1. V trimming: 5 bases; J trimming: 9 bases; junction bases outside the gene matches: 4. Germline CDR1 reads MNHEY; CDR2 reads SVGAGI. This CDR3 has 13 residues.